The entry that follows covers one T cell receptor beta chain sequence. What it binds is unknown. Germline trimming cut 3 bases from V and 10 bases from J; bases unmatched to any gene: 1. Germline CDR1 reads SGHRS; CDR2 reads YFSETQ. CDR3 length: 11 amino acids. Extracted from the samples, RNA was reverse transcribed into cDNA to serve as the sequencing template. Libraries were prepared by immunoSEQ multiplex PCR; TCRdb keeps only in-frame clonotypes and omits some of them. Seen here are tens of thousands of clones, less than 65% observed once, and the top ten hold more than 15%. Specimens obtained from alopecia areata patients comprised lesional scalp punch biopsies and peripheral blood. The record originates from a study of CD8+ T cells in alopecia areata. Findings of the study overall: Lesional scalp, notably in alopecia totalis/universalis, had clonality above that of normal scalp. Scalp sequencing captures resident alphabeta T cells of normal skin too. With patients, TCR sharing proved less clear than in mice, a difference possibly related to HLA.

The sequence derives from a human donor with alopecia areata. The sample comprised NKG2D-high CD8+ T cells sorted from blood. V is TRBV5-1 and J is TRBJ2-1; the match to TRBD1 covers 7 bases. This CDR3 reads CASSWGQEQFF. CDR3 in DNA: TGCGCCAGCAGCTGGGGACAGGAGCAGTTCTTC.